Presented here are 19 T cell receptor beta chains from one specimen sequenced in a study of identical twins. TCRdb ran MiXCR on the 5' RACE reads and lists one entry per CDR3 protein. Among some 760,000 distinct CDR3 sequences listed, over 15% were seen once. These data also featured in a second study, about T cells expressing NK-cell markers.

The sequenced sample consisted of PBMCs. These receptors were taken from a woman aged 18 to 35 in good health.

The rearrangement joins TRBV12-3 or TRBV12-4 to TRBJ2-4; a weak D match, TRBD2 (6 bases). Between the trimmed V and J ends, which lost 1 base and 0 bases, there was a span of 10 bases. The CDR3 spans 16 residues. CDR3 DNA sequence: TGTGCCAGCAGTTTAGGGCCGGGGGAAGCCAAAAACATTCAGTACTTC. It translates to CASSLGPGEAKNIQYF.

This clonotype came up a few times. J is TRBJ2-7 and V is TRBV12-3 or TRBV12-4; possibly TRBD2 for D (5 bases). The CDR3 runs 14 residues. Between the trimmed V and J ends, which lost 3 bases and 5 bases, there was a span of 14 bases. Here the CDR3 reads CASSLRAGNHEQYF. The CDR3 DNA reads TGTGCCAGCAGTTTGAGGGCCGGCAACCACGAGCAGTACTTC.

This clonotype has ten or more counts. The chain employs TRBV7-2 and TRBJ2-1; D might be TRBD2 (6 bases). Trimming shortened V by 7 bases and J by 1 base, and 14 bases separated the two germline ends. The CDR3 has 15 residues. From germline, CDR1 is SGHTA and CDR2 FQGNSA. The CDR3 DNA reads as TGTGCCAGCACCATAGCGGAGAGTTCCTACAATGAGCAGTTCTTC. It specifies CASTIAESSYNEQFF. Together with reference TRBV7-2 and TRBJ2-1, the CDR3 gives the full variable domain: GAGVSQSPSNKVTEKGKDVELRCDPISGHTALYWYRQSLGQGLEFLIYFQGNSAPDKSGLPSDRFSAERTGGSVSTLTIQRTQQEDSAVYLCASTIAESSYNEQFFGPGTRLTVL.

This clonotype was detected a few times. The genes are TRBV20-1 and TRBJ1-5; no clear D gene. Trimming removed 2 bases from V and 5 bases from J, with 10 bases in between. Germline-derived CDR1 and CDR2 are DFQATT and SNEGSKA (reference sequence). The length of the CDR3 is 13 residues. The CDR3 DNA reads as TGCAGTGCTAGATGGTATAGAGATCAGCCCCAGCATTTT. Protein sequence: CSARWYRDQPQHF.

This chain uses TRBV18 with TRBJ1-3; no clear D gene. The ends were cut back, 4 bases at V and 1 base at J, with 8 bases in the middle. The length of the CDR3 is 14 residues. Germline V gene sequence: CDR1 KGHSH, CDR2 LQKENI. This CDR3 is CASSRERSGNTIYF. CDR3 nucleotides: TGTGCCAGCTCACGGGAGCGATCTGGAAACACCATATATTTT.

There are a few counts of this clonotype. One end of the junction does not line up with germline, which may come from a read error. This chain links TRBV3-1 with TRBJ2-4, with D maybe TRBD2 (5 bases). The CDR3 totals 8 residues. The germline CDR1 and CDR2 sequences are LGHDT and YNNKEL (reference sequence). CDR3 coding DNA: TGTGCCAGCAGCCCGACTAATTTC. Residues: CASSPTNF.

This clonotype was observed many times. The chain joins TRBV5-1 to TRBJ1-1; D gene unclear. V lost 0 bases and J lost 1, with 7 bases in between. Germline V gene data show CDR1 as SGHRS and CDR2 as YFSETQ. The CDR3 covers 14 residues. In nucleotides, the CDR3 is TGCGCCAGCAGCTTGGAACGACCGAACACTGAAGCTTTCTTT. Amino acids: CASSLERPNTEAFF.

Only a few counts were recorded for this clonotype. V usage is TRBV15 and J usage is TRBJ2-5; the D gene is possibly TRBD2 (6 bases). The CDR3 covers 17 residues. The germline V gene encodes CDR1 LNHNV and CDR2 YYDKDF (reference sequence). With 3 bases removed from V and 4 bases from J, the gap between germline ends came to 21 bases. DNA of the CDR3: TGTGCCACCAGCAGTGGGATTCGGGGACTCAAAAGAGAGACCCAGTACTTC. Translated: CATSSGIRGLKRETQYF.

This clonotype was seen a handful of times. The CDR3 here is CATSDSGHSQETQYF. The CDR3 bases are TGTGCCACCAGTGATTCGGGACACAGCCAAGAGACCCAGTACTTC. The V gene is TRBV24-1, the J gene TRBJ2-5, with a tentative D call TRBD1 (6 bases). V was clipped by 2 bases and J by 1 base, with 10 bases between them. This CDR3 contains 15 residues. Germline CDR1 reads KGHDR; CDR2 reads SFDVKD.

The J gene is TRBJ1-1, the V gene TRBV20-1; no clear D. The germline gives CDR1 DFQATT, CDR2 SNEGSKA (reference sequence). V gave up 4 bases and J gave up 4 bases, with 13 bases separating them. CDR3 length: 13 residues. CDR3 in DNA: TGCAGTGCTACCTTGGACCTACTCACTGAAGCTTTCTTT. This codes for CSATLDLLTEAFF.

J is TRBJ2-7 and V is TRBV2; tentatively, D is TRBD1 (6 bases). This CDR3 has 14 amino acids. V lost 6 bases and J 6 bases, leaving 18 bases between the germline ends. Germline CDR1 reads SNHLY; CDR2 reads FYNNEI. This chain's CDR3 is CASSLTHRAGEQYF. The CDR3 nucleotides read TGTGCCAGCAGCCTTACGCACAGGGCAGGCGAGCAGTACTTC.

The rearrangement links TRBV20-1 to TRBJ1-2; the match to TRBD1 covers 9 bases. From germline, CDR1 is DFQATT and CDR2 SNEGSKA (reference sequence). The CDR3 sequence is 14 residues long. Trimming at V came to 3 bases and at J to 3 bases, leaving 5 bases not matched to a gene. This CDR3 is CSARDRGNDYGYTF. The CDR3 DNA reads as TGCAGTGCTAGGGACAGGGGCAATGACTATGGCTACACCTTC.

The chain carries TRBV2 and TRBJ1-1; TRBD1 is a possible D gene (6 bases). This CDR3 region has 12 residues. Per the germline V gene, CDR1 is SNHLY and CDR2 is FYNNEI. The V gene lost 7 bases and the J gene lost 10 bases, with 16 bases spanning the gap. The CDR3 DNA reads TGTGCCAGCATACAAGACAGGTCTAGAGCTTTCTTT. Its translation is CASIQDRSRAFF. The variable domain in full, completed from reference TRBV2 and TRBJ1-1, reads EPEVTQTPSHQVTQMGQEVILRCVPISNHLYFYWYRQILGQKVEFLVSFYNNEISEKSEIFDDQFSVERPDGSNFTLKIRSTKLEDSAMYFCASIQDRSRAFFGQGTRLTVV.

The rearrangement joins TRBV7-2 to TRBJ2-7; 9 nucleotides agree with TRBD2. Germline loops: CDR1 SGHTA, CDR2 FQGNSA. The CDR3 runs to 16 residues. J lost 2 bases, V lost 4 bases, and 9 bases had no gene match. CDR3 in DNA: TGTGCCAGCAGCTCCCCGGGGGTAGCGGGGGCCTACGAGCAGTACTTC. It translates to CASSSPGVAGAYEQYF.

This clonotype was recorded many times. V usage is TRBV20-1 and J usage is TRBJ2-1; the match to TRBD2 covers 8 bases. Trimming cost V 3 bases and J 2 bases; bases outside gene matches: 9. Germline V gene sequence: CDR1 DFQATT, CDR2 SNEGSKA (reference sequence). This CDR3 has 16 amino acids. The CDR3 DNA sequence: TGCAGTGCTAGGGCCGGTCGAGCGGGAGCCTACAATGAGCAGTTCTTC. Translation: CSARAGRAGAYNEQFF.

The sample holds a few counts of this clonotype. The chain recombines TRBV5-1 with TRBJ1-1, with 9 bases identical to TRBD1. From germline, CDR1 is SGHRS and CDR2 YFSETQ. With V trimmed by 3 bases and J by 4 bases, 4 bases remained unmatched. The CDR3 has 14 amino acids. The CDR3: CASSSGTGRTEAFF. The CDR3 DNA is TGCGCCAGCAGCTCGGGGACAGGGCGCACTGAAGCTTTCTTT.

This chain links TRBV7-9 with TRBJ2-7; 8 bases match TRBD1. V lost 6 bases, J lost 3 bases, and 7 bases stayed unmatched. The CDR3 is 14 residues long. In germline, CDR1 is SEHNR, CDR2 FQNEAQ (reference sequence). This chain's CDR3 is CASSPTGALYEQYF. The CDR3 DNA is TGTGCCAGCAGTCCGACAGGGGCCCTCTACGAGCAGTACTTC.

V usage is TRBV12-3 or TRBV12-4 and J usage is TRBJ2-1; D remains ambiguous. Trimming shortened V by 6 bases and J by 9 bases, and 9 bases separated the two germline ends. This CDR3 is built from 11 residues. The CDR3 DNA reads TGTGCCAGCAGCCGCCGTCGTGAGCAGTTCTTC. Amino acids: CASSRRREQFF.

Many counts were recorded for this clonotype. The V gene is TRBV5-1, the J gene TRBJ2-7; 8 bases are shared with TRBD2. Germline V gives CDR1 SGHRS, CDR2 YFSETQ. The J segment lost 5 bases and the V segment lost 6 bases, leaving 7 bases of the junction unmatched. The CDR3 contains 13 residues. In DNA, the CDR3 is TGCGCCAGCACTCCGGGGGGGGTCGACGAGCAGTACTTC. It translates to CASTPGGVDEQYF.